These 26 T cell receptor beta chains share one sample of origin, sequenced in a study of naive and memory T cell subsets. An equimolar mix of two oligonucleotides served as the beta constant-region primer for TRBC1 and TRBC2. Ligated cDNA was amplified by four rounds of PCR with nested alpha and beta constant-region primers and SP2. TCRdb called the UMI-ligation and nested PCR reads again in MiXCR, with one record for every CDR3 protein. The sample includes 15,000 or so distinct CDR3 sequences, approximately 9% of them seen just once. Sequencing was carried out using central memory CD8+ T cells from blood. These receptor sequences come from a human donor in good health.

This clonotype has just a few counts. The CDR3 reads CASSGQGRNPFSPLHF. The CDR3 DNA sequence: TGTGCCAGTAGCGGGCAAGGAAGGAACCCGTTTTCACCCCTCCACTTT. This sequence joins TRBV19 and TRBJ1-6; no clear D. Germline-derived CDR1 and CDR2 are LNHDA and SQIVND (reference sequence). Trimming pared 6 bases from V and 9 bases from J, leaving 21 bases between. This CDR3 contains 16 residues. The full variable domain, rest sourced from reference TRBV19 and TRBJ1-6, is DGGITQSPKYLFRKEGQNVTLSCEQNLNHDAMYWYRQDPGQGLRLIYYSQIVNDFQKGDIAEGYSVSREKKESFPLTVTSAQKNPTAFYLCASSGQGRNPFSPLHFGNGTRLTVT.

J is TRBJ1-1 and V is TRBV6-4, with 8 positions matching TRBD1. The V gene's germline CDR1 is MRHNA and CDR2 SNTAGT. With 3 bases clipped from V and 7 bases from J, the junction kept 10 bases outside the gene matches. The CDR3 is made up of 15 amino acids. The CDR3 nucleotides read TGTGCCAGCAGTGAGGCGGGGGCAGGGGGCGATGAAGCTTTCTTT. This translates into CASSEAGAGGDEAFF.

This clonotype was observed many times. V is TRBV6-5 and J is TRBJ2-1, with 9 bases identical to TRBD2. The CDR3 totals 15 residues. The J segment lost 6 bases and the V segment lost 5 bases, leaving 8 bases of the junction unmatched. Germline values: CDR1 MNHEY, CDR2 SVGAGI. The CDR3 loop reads CASSTGLAIGNEQFF. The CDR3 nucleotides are TGTGCCAGCAGTACTGGACTAGCGATTGGCAATGAGCAGTTCTTC.

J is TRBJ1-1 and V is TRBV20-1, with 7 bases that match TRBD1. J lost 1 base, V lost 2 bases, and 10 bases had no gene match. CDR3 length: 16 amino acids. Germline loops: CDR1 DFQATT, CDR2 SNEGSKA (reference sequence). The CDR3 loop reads CSARKIRQGGNTEAFF. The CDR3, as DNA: TGCAGTGCTAGAAAAATAAGACAGGGTGGGAACACTGAAGCTTTCTTT.

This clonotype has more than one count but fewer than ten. The CDR3 DNA reads TGTGCCAGCAGTTATGGGGAAAGCTCCTACGAGCAGTACTTC. Its translation is CASSYGESSYEQYF. The genes are TRBV6-6 and TRBJ2-7, with D hard to call. Germline CDR1 and CDR2: MNHNY and SVGAGI (reference sequence). Deletions cut 3 bases from V and 0 bases from J, with 9 bases between. The CDR3 is 14 amino acids.

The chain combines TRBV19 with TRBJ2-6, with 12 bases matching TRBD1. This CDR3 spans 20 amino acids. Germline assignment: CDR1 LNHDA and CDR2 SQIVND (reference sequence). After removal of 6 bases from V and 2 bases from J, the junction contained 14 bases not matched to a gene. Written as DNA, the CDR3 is TGTGCCAGTAGCAAAAATATGGGACAGGGGGCGCTGGCTGGGGCCAACGTCCTGACTTTC. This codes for CASSKNMGQGALAGANVLTF.

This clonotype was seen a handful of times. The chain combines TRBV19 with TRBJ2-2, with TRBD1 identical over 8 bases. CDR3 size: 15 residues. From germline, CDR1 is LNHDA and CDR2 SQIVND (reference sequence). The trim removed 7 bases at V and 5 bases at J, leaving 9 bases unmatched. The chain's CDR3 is CASTASDRVTGELFF. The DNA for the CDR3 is TGTGCCAGTACCGCCTCGGACAGGGTGACCGGGGAGCTGTTTTTT.

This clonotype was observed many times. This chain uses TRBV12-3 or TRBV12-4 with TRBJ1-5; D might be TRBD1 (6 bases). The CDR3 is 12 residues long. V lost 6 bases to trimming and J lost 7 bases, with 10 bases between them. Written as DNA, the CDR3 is TGTGCCAGCAGACTAGGGGGGCAGCCCCAGCATTTT. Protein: CASRLGGQPQHF.

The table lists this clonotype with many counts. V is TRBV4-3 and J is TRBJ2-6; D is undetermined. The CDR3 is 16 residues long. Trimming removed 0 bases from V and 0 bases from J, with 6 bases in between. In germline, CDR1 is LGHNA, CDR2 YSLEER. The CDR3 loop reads CASSQEVNSGANVLTF. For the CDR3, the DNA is TGCGCCAGCAGCCAAGAAGTAAACTCTGGGGCCAACGTCCTGACTTTC.

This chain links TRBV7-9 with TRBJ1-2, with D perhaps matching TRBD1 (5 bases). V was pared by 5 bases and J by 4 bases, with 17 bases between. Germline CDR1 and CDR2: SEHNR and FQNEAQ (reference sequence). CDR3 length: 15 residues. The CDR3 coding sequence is TGTGCCAGCAGCGCGGGACCCCCGGAACTCTATGGCTACACCTTC. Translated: CASSAGPPELYGYTF.

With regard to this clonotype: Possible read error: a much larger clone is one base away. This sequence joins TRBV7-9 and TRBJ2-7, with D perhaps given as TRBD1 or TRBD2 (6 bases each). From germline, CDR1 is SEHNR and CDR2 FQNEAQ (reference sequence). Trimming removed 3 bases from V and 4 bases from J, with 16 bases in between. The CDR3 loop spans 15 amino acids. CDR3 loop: CASSFLSGACYEQYF. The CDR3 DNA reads TGTGCCAGCAGCTTTCTTTCGGGGGCGTGTTACGAGCAGTACTTC.

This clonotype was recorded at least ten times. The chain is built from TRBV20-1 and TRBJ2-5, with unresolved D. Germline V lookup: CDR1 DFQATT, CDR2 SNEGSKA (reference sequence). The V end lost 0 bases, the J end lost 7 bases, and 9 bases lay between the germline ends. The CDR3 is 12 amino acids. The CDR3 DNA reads TGCAGTGCTAGAGATGGAGATGTGACCCAGTACTTC. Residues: CSARDGDVTQYF.

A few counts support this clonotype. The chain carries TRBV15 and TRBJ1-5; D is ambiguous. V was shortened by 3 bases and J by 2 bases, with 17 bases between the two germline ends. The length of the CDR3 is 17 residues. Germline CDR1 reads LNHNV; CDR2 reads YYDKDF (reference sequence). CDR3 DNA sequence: TGTGCCACCAGCAGGCCACAGACCAGTATAGGCAATCAGCCCCAGCATTTT. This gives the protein CATSRPQTSIGNQPQHF.

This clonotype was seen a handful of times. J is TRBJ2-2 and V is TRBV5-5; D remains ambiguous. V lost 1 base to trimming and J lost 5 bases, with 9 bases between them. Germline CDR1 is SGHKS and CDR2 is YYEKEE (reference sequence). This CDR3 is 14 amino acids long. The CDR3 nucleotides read TGTGCCAGCAGCTTGAAGGGCGCGACCGGGGAGCTGTTTTTT. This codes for CASSLKGATGELFF.

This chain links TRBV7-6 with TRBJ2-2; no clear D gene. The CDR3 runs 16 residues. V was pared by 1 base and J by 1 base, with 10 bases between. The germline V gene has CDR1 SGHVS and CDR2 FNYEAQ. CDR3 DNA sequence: TGTGCCAGCAGCTTAGAGGAATTCCAGAACACCGGGGAGCTGTTTTTT. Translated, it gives CASSLEEFQNTGELFF. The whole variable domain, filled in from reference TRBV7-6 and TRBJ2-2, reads GAGVSQSPRYKVTKRGQDVALRCDPISGHVSLYWYRQALGQGPEFLTYFNYEAQQDKSGLPNDRFSAERPEGSISTLTIQRTEQRDSAMYRCASSLEEFQNTGELFFGEGSRLTVL.

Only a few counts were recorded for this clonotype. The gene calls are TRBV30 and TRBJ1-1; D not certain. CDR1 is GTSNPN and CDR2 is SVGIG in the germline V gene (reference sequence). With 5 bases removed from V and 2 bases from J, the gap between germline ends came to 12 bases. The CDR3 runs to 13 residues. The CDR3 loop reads CAWALGSNTEAFF. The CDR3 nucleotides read TGTGCCTGGGCCTTAGGGAGTAACACTGAAGCTTTCTTT.

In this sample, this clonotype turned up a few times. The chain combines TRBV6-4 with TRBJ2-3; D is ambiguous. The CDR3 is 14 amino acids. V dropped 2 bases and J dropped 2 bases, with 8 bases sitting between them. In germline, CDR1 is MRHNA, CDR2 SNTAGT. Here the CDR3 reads CASSDSGSTDTQYF. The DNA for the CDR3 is TGTGCCAGCAGTGACAGTGGCTCCACAGATACGCAGTATTTT.

CDR3: CATSRGTGDTGELFF. DNA of the CDR3: TGTGCCACCAGCAGAGGGACAGGGGACACCGGGGAGCTGTTTTTT. This sequence joins TRBV15 and TRBJ2-2, with 9 positions matching TRBD1. The CDR3 has 15 residues. V shed 1 base and J 3 bases; nucleotides not matched to a gene: 0. Germline V gives CDR1 LNHNV, CDR2 YYDKDF (reference sequence).

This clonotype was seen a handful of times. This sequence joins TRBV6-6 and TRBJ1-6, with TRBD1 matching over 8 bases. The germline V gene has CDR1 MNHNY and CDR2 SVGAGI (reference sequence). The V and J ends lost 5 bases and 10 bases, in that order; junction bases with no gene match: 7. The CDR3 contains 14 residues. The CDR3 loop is CASSTQGAGSPLHF. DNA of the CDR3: TGTGCCAGCAGTACTCAGGGGGCTGGGTCACCCCTCCACTTT.

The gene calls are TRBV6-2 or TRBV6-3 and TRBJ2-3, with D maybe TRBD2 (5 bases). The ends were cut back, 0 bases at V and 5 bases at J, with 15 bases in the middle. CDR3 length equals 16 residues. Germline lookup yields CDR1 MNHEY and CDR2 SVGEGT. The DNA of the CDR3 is TGTGCCAGCAGTTACTCATCCAGCGGTACCCTAGATACGCAGTATTTT. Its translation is CASSYSSSGTLDTQYF.

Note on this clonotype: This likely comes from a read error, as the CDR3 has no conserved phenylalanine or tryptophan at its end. CDR3 in DNA: TGTGCCAGCAGTTTACTAGCGCGAACTAGCACAGATACGCAGTATTTA. Translation gives CASSLLARTSTDTQYL. V and J are TRBV12-3 or TRBV12-4 and TRBJ2-3, with D perhaps TRBD2 (6 bases). This CDR3 spans 16 amino acids. V lost 2 bases, J lost 0 bases, and 12 bases lay in between.

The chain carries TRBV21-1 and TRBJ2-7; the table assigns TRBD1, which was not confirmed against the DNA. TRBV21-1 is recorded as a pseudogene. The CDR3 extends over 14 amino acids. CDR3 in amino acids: CASRRQGMLYEQYF. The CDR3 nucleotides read TGTGCCAGCAGGCGACAGGGGATGCTTTACGAGCAGTACTTC.

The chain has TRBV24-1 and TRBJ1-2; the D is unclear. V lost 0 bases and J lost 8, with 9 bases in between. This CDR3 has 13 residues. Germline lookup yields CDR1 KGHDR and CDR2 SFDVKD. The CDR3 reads CATSDLYGFGYTF. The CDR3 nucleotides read TGTGCCACCAGTGATTTGTACGGGTTCGGCTACACCTTC.

CDR3 region: CASSQATSGRGYEQYF. DNA of the CDR3: TGTGCCAGCAGCCAAGCGACTAGCGGGAGGGGATACGAGCAGTACTTC. The chain employs TRBV3-1 and TRBJ2-7, with 14 bases matching TRBD2. V was pared by 1 base and J by 4 bases, with 3 bases of the junction left unmatched. This CDR3 is built from 16 residues. CDR1 LGHDT and CDR2 YNNKEL come from the germline V gene (reference sequence).

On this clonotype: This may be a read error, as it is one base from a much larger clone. This CDR3 reads CSGLAGEGYNEQFF. The CDR3 coding sequence is TGCAGCGGCCTAGCGGGAGAGGGCTACAATGAGCAGTTCTTC. J is TRBJ2-1 and V is TRBV20-1; 10 nucleotides agree with TRBD2. The CDR3 is made up of 14 amino acids. The germline CDR1 and CDR2 sequences are DFQATT and SNEGSKA (reference sequence).

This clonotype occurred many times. CDR3 sequence reads: CASSFGGLNTEAFF. DNA of the CDR3: TGTGCCAGCAGTTTTGGAGGGCTCAACACTGAAGCTTTCTTT. The chain uses TRBV27 and TRBJ1-1; D call uncertain. The CDR3 consists of 14 residues. Trimming removed 3 bases from V and 2 bases from J, with 10 bases in between. Germline assignment: CDR1 MNHEY and CDR2 SMNVEV (reference sequence).